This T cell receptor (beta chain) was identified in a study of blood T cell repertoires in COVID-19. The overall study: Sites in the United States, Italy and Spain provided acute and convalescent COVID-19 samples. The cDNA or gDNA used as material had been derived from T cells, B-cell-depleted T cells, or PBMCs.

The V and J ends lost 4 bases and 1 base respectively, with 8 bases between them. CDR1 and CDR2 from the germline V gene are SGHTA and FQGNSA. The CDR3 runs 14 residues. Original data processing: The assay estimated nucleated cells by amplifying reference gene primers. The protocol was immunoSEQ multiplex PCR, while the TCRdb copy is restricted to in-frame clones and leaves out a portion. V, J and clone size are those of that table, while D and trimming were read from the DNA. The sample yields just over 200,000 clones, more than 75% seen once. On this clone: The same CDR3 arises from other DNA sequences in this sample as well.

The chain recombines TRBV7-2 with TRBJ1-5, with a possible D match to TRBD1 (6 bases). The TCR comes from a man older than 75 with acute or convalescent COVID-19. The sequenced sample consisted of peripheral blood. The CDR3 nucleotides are TGTGCCAGCAGCTCTCAGGGGAGCAATCAGCCCCAGCATTTT. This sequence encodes CASSSQGSNQPQHF.